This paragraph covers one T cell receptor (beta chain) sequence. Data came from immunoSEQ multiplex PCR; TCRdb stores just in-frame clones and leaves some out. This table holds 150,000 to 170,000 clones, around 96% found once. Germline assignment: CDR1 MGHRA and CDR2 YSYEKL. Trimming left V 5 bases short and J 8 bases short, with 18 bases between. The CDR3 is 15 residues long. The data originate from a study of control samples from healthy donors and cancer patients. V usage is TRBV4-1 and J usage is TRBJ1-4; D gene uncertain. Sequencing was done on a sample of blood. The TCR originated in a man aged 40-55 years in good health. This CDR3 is CASSAHSVIREKLFF. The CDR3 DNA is TGCGCCAGCAGCGCTCACAGCGTAATAAGGGAAAAACTGTTTTTT.